A single T cell receptor (beta chain) is shown here with its context. Its antigen is still unknown. The data were taken from a study of identical twins. Study-level results: Excess sharing by twins proved weaker in beta out-of-frame sequences.

V dropped 2 bases and J dropped 2 bases, with 13 bases sitting between them. The CDR3 has 15 residues. Germline-derived CDR1 and CDR2 are LGHDT and YNNKEL (reference sequence). MiXCR, applied by TCRdb to the 5' RACE reads, yields one record per CDR3 protein. The table has 300,000 to 400,000 distinct CDR3 sequences, roughly an eighth seen once. All donors comprised healthy Caucasians. This sample was shared with a second study, whose subject was yellow fever vaccine responses in identical twins.

This TCR derives from a woman in her late teens or twenties in good health. Sequenced input: CD8+ T cells sorted from blood. The rearrangement joins TRBV3-1 to TRBJ2-7, with TRBD2 as a possible D gene (6 bases). CDR3 sequence: CASSQRGVKPYEQYF. The CDR3 DNA follows: TGTGCCAGCAGCCAACGCGGGGTAAAACCCTACGAGCAGTACTTC.